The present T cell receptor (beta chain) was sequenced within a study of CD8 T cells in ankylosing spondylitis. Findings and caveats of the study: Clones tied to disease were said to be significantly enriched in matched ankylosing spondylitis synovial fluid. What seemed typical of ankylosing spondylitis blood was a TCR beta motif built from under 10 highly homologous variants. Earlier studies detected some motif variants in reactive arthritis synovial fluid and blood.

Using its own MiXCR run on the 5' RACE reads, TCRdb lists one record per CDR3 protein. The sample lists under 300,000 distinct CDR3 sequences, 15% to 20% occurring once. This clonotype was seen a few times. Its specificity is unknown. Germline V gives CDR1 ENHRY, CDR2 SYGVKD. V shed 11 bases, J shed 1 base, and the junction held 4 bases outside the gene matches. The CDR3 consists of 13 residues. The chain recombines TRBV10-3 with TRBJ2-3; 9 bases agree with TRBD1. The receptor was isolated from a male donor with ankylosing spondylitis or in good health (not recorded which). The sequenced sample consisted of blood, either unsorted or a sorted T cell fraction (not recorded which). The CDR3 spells CAARDRGTDTQYF. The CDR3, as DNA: TGTGCCGCCCGGGACAGGGGCACAGATACGCAGTATTTT.